This TCR beta chain was documented in a study of T cells after yellow fever vaccination. At the level of the study: Preparation used SMART-Seq v4 Ultra Low Input for the low-cell-number fractions.

The authors made TCR cDNA by 5'RACE template switching, adding a universal primer site and UMIs. MiXCR was run by TCRdb on the 5' RACE reads, yielding one entry per CDR3 protein. The sample shows 500,000 to 650,000 distinct CDR3 sequences, roughly an eighth of them seen only once. Looked up from germline, CDR1 is MNHEY and CDR2 is SMNVEV (reference sequence). V gave up 2 bases and J gave up 0 bases, with 8 bases separating them. The CDR3 runs 14 residues. In this sample, this clonotype turned up a few times. Its cognate antigen is unknown. Study-wide results and limits: Among all clonotypes, a small share was observed in both CD4 and CD8 compartments. At around 96% for CD4 and 70% to 90% for CD8, most primary-vaccination clones showed up again after the booster.

The sequence was collected from a man younger than 45 who received the YFV17D yellow fever vaccine. The specimen comprised PBMCs, sampled on the day of the yellow fever booster vaccination. The genes are TRBV27 and TRBJ2-7; D ambiguous. In DNA, the CDR3 is TGTGCCAGCAGTTTACAGAGTAACTCCTACGAGCAGTACTTC. Translating it yields CASSLQSNSYEQYF.